This T cell receptor beta chain was documented in a study of CXCR3-negative and CXCR3-positive naive CD8 T cells. There are 14 residues in the CDR3. Germline lookup yields CDR1 MGHRA and CDR2 YSYEKL. General observations from the study: The TRB CDR3s that CXCR3-positive naive cells carried were more hydrophobic than those of CXCR3-negative naive cells.

The libraries of TRB cDNA were prepared using 5' RACE with UMI labels. TCRdb re-called the 5' RACE reads; one entry per CDR3 protein, DNA not given. The table lists around 60,000 distinct CDR3 sequences. As regards this clonotype: Its target is not known.

The rearrangement uses TRBV4-1 and TRBJ1-2; the D call from TCRdb, TRBD1, cannot be confirmed without DNA. Sequencing input: naive CXCR3+ CD8+ T cells from blood. Noted subset: CD45RO-CCR7+CD27+CD95- naive CD8+ T cells expressing CXCR3 (TNR3+). The receptor was derived from a human donor in good health. Some clones in this sample may be carry-over from other donors' samples. CDR3 amino acids: CASSQRQGDYGYTF.